The next 26 T cell receptor beta chains were all read from a single sample in a study of shared clonotypes between healthy human individuals. The assay was immunoSEQ multiplex PCR, and TCRdb's table has in-frame clones only and misses some. Of about 1.1 million clones listed, 60% to 85% are singletons. The sample taken for sequencing was memory CD4+ T cells from PBMCs. As to subset: CD45RA-negative fraction. All receptors come from a man in his late teens or twenties in good health. Some clones in this sample may be carry-over from other donors' samples.

The chain uses TRBV6-1 and TRBJ2-7; the D is unclear. CDR3 length equals 13 residues. In germline, CDR1 is MNHNS, CDR2 SASEGT. Trimming cost V 8 bases and J 0 bases, with 11 bases left between them. The CDR3 sequence is CASRGELSYEQYF. The CDR3 DNA reads as TGTGCCAGCCGAGGCGAACTCTCCTACGAGCAGTACTTC.

The rearrangement uses TRBV7-2 and TRBJ2-2; 7 nucleotides match TRBD2. This CDR3 spans 14 amino acids. V dropped 6 bases and J dropped 4; count of bases not matched to a gene: 5. Per germline, CDR1 SGHTA and CDR2 FQGNSA. The CDR3 is CASRGAGVTGELFF. CDR3 nucleotide sequence: TGTGCCAGCAGAGGGGCGGGAGTCACCGGGGAGCTGTTTTTT.

J is TRBJ1-2 and V is TRBV15, with TRBD1 as a possible D gene (6 bases). Germline V gene data show CDR1 as LNHNV and CDR2 as YYDKDF (reference sequence). V lost 6 bases, J lost 6 bases, and 20 bases lay in between. The length of the CDR3 is 15 residues. DNA for the CDR3: TGTGCCACCAGGGAACACCACAGGGAAATGGATGGCTACACCTTC. Translating it yields CATREHHREMDGYTF.

J is TRBJ2-3 and V is TRBV29-1; perhaps D is TRBD1 or TRBD2 (5 bases each). The CDR3 consists of 15 residues. Germline V gene lookup returns CDR1 SQVTM and CDR2 ANQGSEA. V lost 0 bases and J lost 6, with 16 bases in between. Written as DNA, the CDR3 is TGCAGCGTTGAAGATCCGGTAAGCAGGGACGATACGCAGTATTTT. Its translation: CSVEDPVSRDDTQYF.

This rearrangement joins TRBV7-9 to TRBJ1-1; 11 bases agree with TRBD1. With 3 bases clipped from V and 4 bases from J, the junction kept 10 bases outside the gene matches. This CDR3 is built from 17 residues. CDR1 and CDR2 from the germline V gene are SEHNR and FQNEAQ (reference sequence). CDR3: CASSLRGQGVQGTEAFF. The CDR3 DNA is TGTGCCAGCAGCTTGAGGGGACAGGGGGTTCAGGGCACTGAAGCTTTCTTT.

This sequence joins TRBV5-1 and TRBJ2-2; D tentatively fits TRBD1 or TRBD2 (5 bases each). Germline V gene sequence: CDR1 SGHRS, CDR2 YFSETQ. Trimming took off 4 bases at V and 3 bases at J, with 13 bases between the two ends. This CDR3 spans 15 amino acids. The CDR3 DNA is TGCGCCAGCAGCCGATTCCGGGGCTACACCGGGGAGCTGTTTTTT. This codes for CASSRFRGYTGELFF.

The rearrangement joins TRBV11-2 to TRBJ1-1; TRBD1 is a possible D gene (5 bases). V lost 1 base to trimming and J lost 1 base, with 16 bases between them. From germline, CDR1 is SGHAT and CDR2 FQNNGV. The CDR3 contains 17 residues. CDR3 sequence reads: CASSLVLKTGANTEAFF. DNA for the CDR3: TGTGCCAGCAGCTTAGTATTGAAAACCGGGGCGAACACTGAAGCTTTCTTT. Supplemented by reference TRBV11-2 and TRBJ1-1, the full variable domain reads EAGVAQSPRYKIIEKRQSVAFWCNPISGHATLYWYQQILGQGPKLLIQFQNNGVVDDSQLPKDRFSAERLKGVDSTLKIQPAKLEDSAVYLCASSLVLKTGANTEAFFGQGTRLTVV.

The gene calls are TRBV18 and TRBJ2-2; D uncertain. CDR3 length equals 15 residues. The V and J ends lost 6 bases and 0 bases respectively, with 11 bases between them. Per germline, CDR1 KGHSH and CDR2 LQKENI. The chain's CDR3 is CASSVGQSNTGELFF. CDR3 coding DNA: TGTGCCAGCTCCGTCGGTCAGTCGAACACCGGGGAGCTGTTTTTT.

V gene TRBV2 combines with J gene TRBJ2-2; D remains ambiguous. CDR1 is SNHLY and CDR2 is FYNNEI in the germline V gene. CDR3 length: 15 amino acids. Deletions cut 6 bases from V and 4 bases from J, with 15 bases between. The CDR3 sequence is CASSATGRGTGELFF. CDR3 nucleotides: TGTGCCAGCAGCGCCACCGGCCGTGGCACCGGGGAGCTGTTTTTT.

In its sample, this clone was seen once. The gene calls are TRBV15 and TRBJ1-4; 9 bases are a match to TRBD1. The length of the CDR3 is 19 residues. Germline V gene lookup returns CDR1 LNHNV and CDR2 YYDKDF (reference sequence). The V segment lost 3 bases and the J segment 7 bases; nucleotides outside the gene matches: 18. The CDR3 loop reads CATSRVLGNRGLRGEKLFF. The CDR3 nucleotides are TGTGCCACCAGCAGGGTCCTTGGGAACAGGGGGCTGCGGGGTGAAAAACTGTTTTTT.

The J gene is TRBJ1-3, the V gene TRBV5-6; D is possibly TRBD1 (6 bases). Looked up from germline, CDR1 is SGHDT and CDR2 is YYEEEE. This CDR3 is built from 17 residues. Trimming left V 7 bases short and J 2 bases short, with 22 bases between. Here the CDR3 DNA reads TGTGCCAGCCTCTTGGGGGCCGACCGGTTCACTGGAAACACCATATATTTT. It encodes CASLLGADRFTGNTIYF.

The genes are TRBV9 and TRBJ2-5; D may be TRBD2 (6 bases). Judging by the DNA end, TRBJ2-7 fits better; the J call may be wrong. CDR3 length equals 15 residues. The germline V gene encodes CDR1 SGDLS and CDR2 YYNGEE. As DNA, the CDR3 is TGTGCCAGCAGCGTAGACCCACGGGGGATCTACGAGCAGTACTTC. Encoded protein: CASSVDPRGIYEQYF.

V and J are TRBV6-5 and TRBJ2-1; 14 bases are shared with TRBD2. J gave up 10 bases and V 7 bases, and 9 bases lay outside the gene matches. Germline V lookup: CDR1 MNHEY, CDR2 SVGAGI. The CDR3 is 15 residues long. This CDR3 is CASNIRLAGGLEQFF. As DNA, the CDR3 is TGTGCCAGCAATATACGACTAGCGGGAGGGCTGGAGCAGTTCTTC.

This clone was counted only a few times. The CDR3 region has the DNA TGCAGTACCCCGGGTAGTGCTGAAGCTTTCTTT. Translating it yields CSTPGSAEAFF. V is TRBV20-1 and J is TRBJ1-1; no clear D. CDR3 length: 11 amino acids. Germline assignment: CDR1 DFQATT and CDR2 SNEGSKA (reference sequence). V was shortened by 8 bases and J by 6 bases, with 13 bases between the two germline ends.

The chain employs TRBV28 and TRBJ1-2; TRBD1 matches at 7 bases. This CDR3 is 15 amino acids long. Trimming took 5 bases from V and 3 from J; bases not matched to a gene: 9. Germline loops: CDR1 MDHEN, CDR2 SYDVKM. As DNA, the CDR3 is TGTGCCAGCAGTCCGTTAGACAGGGCGGACTATGGCTACACCTTC. Translated: CASSPLDRADYGYTF.

In this sample, this clone turned up once. The chain uses TRBV7-3 and TRBJ2-3; TRBD2 aligns across 8 bases. The germline gives CDR1 SGHTA, CDR2 FQGTGA. This CDR3 region has 20 residues. The ends lost 7 bases at V and 1 base at J; junction bases unmatched: 22. This CDR3 reads CASIKEGSGSAGSGTDTQYF. DNA for the CDR3: TGTGCCAGCATCAAAGAGGGGAGCGGGAGCGCGGGATCAGGCACAGATACGCAGTATTTT.

The chain has TRBV28 and TRBJ2-2; TRBD1 matches at 7 bases. Germline V gene data show CDR1 as MDHEN and CDR2 as SYDVKM. With 5 bases clipped from V and 7 bases from J, the junction kept 10 bases outside the gene matches. This CDR3 has 15 residues. The CDR3 sequence: CASSLGQVGHGELFF. CDR3 coding DNA: TGTGCCAGCAGTCTCGGACAGGTGGGGCACGGGGAGCTGTTTTTT.

The chain is built from TRBV5-1 and TRBJ1-5; D is undetermined. V was shortened by 0 bases and J by 2 bases, with 6 bases between the two germline ends. Germline-derived CDR1 and CDR2 are SGHRS and YFSETQ. The CDR3 contains 14 residues. CDR3 DNA sequence: TGCGCCAGCAGCTTGGATTCGGGCAATCAGCCCCAGCATTTT. Protein: CASSLDSGNQPQHF.

This sequence joins TRBV5-1 and TRBJ2-6; D remains unclear. Germline CDR1 reads SGHRS; CDR2 reads YFSETQ. V was pared by 4 bases and J by 0 bases, with 14 bases between. CDR3 size: 17 residues. The CDR3 region is CASSQATQSSGANVLTF. CDR3 in DNA: TGCGCCAGCAGCCAAGCCACCCAAAGCTCTGGGGCCAACGTCCTGACTTTC.

This clone was seen a few times. This chain links TRBV7-2 with TRBJ2-4; 8 nucleotides match TRBD1. CDR3 length equals 15 residues. After removal of 5 bases from V and 3 bases from J, the junction contained 6 bases not matched to a gene. Germline CDR1 SGHTA, CDR2 FQGNSA. CDR3: CASSETGTGKNIQYF. The CDR3 region has the DNA TGTGCCAGCAGCGAAACCGGGACAGGCAAAAACATTCAGTACTTC.

The rearrangement joins TRBV4-2 to TRBJ2-7; D may correspond to TRBD1 or TRBD2 (5 bases each). Germline-derived CDR1 and CDR2 are LGHNA and YNFKEQ. Trimming removed 0 bases from V and 0 bases from J, with 12 bases in between. The CDR3 is 16 residues long. The CDR3 DNA reads TGTGCCAGCAGCCAAGATATAGGGACCGCCTCCTACGAGCAGTACTTC. As protein: CASSQDIGTASYEQYF.

The chain employs TRBV4-1 and TRBJ2-5; unclear D gene. Germline lookup yields CDR1 MGHRA and CDR2 YSYEKL. The CDR3 extends over 15 amino acids. Trimming took off 2 bases at V and 2 bases at J, with 12 bases between the two ends. This CDR3 reads CASSQTWLFQETQYF. CDR3 in DNA: TGCGCCAGCAGCCAAACTTGGCTATTTCAAGAGACCCAGTACTTC.

V is TRBV7-9 and J is TRBJ2-3; D possibly corresponds to TRBD2 (6 bases). Germline V gene data show CDR1 as SEHNR and CDR2 as FQNEAQ (reference sequence). The CDR3 sequence is 16 residues long. V lost 6 bases and J 6 bases, leaving 22 bases between the germline ends. In DNA form, the CDR3 reads TGTGCCAGCAGTTTGGGGGGTAGCCTCCGTTCGGATACGCAGTATTTT. Its translation is CASSLGGSLRSDTQYF. Together with reference TRBV7-9 and TRBJ2-3, the CDR3 gives the full variable domain: DTGVSQNPRHKITKRGQNVTFRCDPISEHNRLYWYRQTLGQGPEFLTYFQNEAQLEKSRLLSDRFSAERPKGSFSTLEIQRTEQGDSAMYLCASSLGGSLRSDTQYFGPGTRLTVL.

This clone has only a few counts. V and J are TRBV9 and TRBJ1-1, with 9 positions matching TRBD1. Unmatched junction bases numbered 11, after V lost 4 bases and J lost 4 bases. The CDR3 spans 16 residues. Looked up from germline, CDR1 is SGDLS and CDR2 is YYNGEE. CDR3 DNA: TGTGCCAGCAGCCCAAGACACGGACAGGGGAGCACTGAAGCTTTCTTT. This encodes CASSPRHGQGSTEAFF.

The gene calls are TRBV28 and TRBJ1-1; 8 positions match TRBD1. The germline V gene has CDR1 MDHEN and CDR2 SYDVKM. The CDR3 length is 15 residues. With V trimmed by 8 bases and J by 0 bases, 8 bases remained unmatched. CDR3: CASQTGAAVNTEAFF. The CDR3 region has the DNA TGTGCCAGCCAGACAGGGGCCGCAGTGAACACTGAAGCTTTCTTT.

The gene calls are TRBV7-3 and TRBJ2-7; D possibly uses TRBD1 or TRBD2 (5 bases each). This CDR3 region has 15 residues. Trimming removed 0 bases at V and 0 bases at J, with 9 bases between. CDR1 and CDR2 (germline): SGHTA, FQGTGA. CDR3 sequence reads: CASSLTMGTSYEQYF. The CDR3 coding sequence is TGTGCCAGCAGCTTAACTATGGGGACCTCCTACGAGCAGTACTTC.